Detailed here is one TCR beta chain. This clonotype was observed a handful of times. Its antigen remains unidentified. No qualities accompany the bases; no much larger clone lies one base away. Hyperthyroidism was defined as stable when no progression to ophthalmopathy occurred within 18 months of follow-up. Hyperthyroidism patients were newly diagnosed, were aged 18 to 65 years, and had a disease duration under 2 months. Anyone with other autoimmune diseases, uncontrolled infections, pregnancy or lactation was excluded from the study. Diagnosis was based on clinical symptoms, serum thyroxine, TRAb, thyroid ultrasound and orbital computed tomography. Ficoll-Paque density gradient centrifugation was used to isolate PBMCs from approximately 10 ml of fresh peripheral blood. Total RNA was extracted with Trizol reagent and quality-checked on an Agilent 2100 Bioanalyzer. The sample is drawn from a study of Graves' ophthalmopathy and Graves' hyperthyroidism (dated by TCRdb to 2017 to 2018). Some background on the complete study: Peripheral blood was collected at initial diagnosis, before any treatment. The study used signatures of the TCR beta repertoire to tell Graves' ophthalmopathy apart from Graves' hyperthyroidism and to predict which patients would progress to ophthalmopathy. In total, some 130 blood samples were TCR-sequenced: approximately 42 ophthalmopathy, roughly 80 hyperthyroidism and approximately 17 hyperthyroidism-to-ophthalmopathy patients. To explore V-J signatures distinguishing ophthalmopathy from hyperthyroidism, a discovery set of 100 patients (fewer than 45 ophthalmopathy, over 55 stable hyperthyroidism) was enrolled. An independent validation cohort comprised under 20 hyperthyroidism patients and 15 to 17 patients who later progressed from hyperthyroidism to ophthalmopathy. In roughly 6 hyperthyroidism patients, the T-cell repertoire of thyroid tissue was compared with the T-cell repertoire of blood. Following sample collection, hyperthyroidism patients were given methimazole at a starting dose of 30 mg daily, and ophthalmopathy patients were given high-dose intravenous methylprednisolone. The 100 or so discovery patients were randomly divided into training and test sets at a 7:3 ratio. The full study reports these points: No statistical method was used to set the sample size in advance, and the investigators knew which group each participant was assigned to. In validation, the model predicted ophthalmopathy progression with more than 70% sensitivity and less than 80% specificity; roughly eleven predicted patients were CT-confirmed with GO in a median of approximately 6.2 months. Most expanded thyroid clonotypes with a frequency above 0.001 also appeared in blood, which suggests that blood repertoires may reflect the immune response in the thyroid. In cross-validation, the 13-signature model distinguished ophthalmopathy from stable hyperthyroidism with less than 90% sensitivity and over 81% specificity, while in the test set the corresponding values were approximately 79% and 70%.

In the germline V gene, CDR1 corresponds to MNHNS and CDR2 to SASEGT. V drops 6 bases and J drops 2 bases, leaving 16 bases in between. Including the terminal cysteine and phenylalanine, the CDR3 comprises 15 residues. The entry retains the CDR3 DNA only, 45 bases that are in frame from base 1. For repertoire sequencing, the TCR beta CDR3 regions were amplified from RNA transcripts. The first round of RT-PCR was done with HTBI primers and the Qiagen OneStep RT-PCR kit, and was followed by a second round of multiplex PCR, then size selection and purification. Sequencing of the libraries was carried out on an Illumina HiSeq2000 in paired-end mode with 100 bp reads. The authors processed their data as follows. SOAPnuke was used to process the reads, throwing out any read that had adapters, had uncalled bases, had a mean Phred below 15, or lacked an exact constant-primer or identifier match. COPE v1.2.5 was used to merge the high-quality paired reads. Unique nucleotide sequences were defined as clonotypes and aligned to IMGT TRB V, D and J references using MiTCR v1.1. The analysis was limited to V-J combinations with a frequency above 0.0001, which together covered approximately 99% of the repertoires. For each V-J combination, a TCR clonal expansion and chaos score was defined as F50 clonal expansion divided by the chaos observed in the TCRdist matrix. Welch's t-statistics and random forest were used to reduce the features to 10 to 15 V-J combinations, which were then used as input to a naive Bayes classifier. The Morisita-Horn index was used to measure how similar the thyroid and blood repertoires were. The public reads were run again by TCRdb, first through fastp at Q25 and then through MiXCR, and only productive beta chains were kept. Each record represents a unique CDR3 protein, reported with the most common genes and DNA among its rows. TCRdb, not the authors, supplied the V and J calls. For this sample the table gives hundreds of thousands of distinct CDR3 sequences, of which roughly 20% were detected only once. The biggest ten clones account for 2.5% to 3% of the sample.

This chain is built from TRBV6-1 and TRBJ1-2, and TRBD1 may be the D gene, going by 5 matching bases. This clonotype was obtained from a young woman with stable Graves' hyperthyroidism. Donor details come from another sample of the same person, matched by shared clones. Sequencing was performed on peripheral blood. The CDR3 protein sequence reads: CASRASGRGNYGYTF. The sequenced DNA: TGTGCCAGCAGGGCGTCAGGGAGAGGAAACTATGGCTACACCTTC.